The entry that follows covers one TCR beta chain sequence. Antigen unknown. In building TCR beta libraries, iRepertoire HTBI primers were used together with Arm-PCR of CDR3 regions. Original processing notes: Samples collectively showed 62 TRBV and approximately 14 TRBJ segments. MiXCR, applied by TCRdb to the multiplex PCR reads, yields one record per CDR3 protein. TCRdb's processing, not the authors' own work, is the source of the V and J calls. The sample holds about 470,000 distinct CDR3 sequences, about a sixth seen once. The entry originates in a study of regulatory T cells in long-lasting Graves disease. General study findings and limits: Whereas 966 public clonotypes were shared by new patients, persistent patients shared more, at approximately 2,700.

Time point denoted: newly diagnosed GD, antithyroid drugs for less than 3 months. PBMC RNA served as the TCR library source. Germline V gene sequence: CDR1 MNHEY, CDR2 SVGEGT. Between the trimmed V and J ends, which lost 5 bases and 4 bases, there was a span of 25 bases. The CDR3 covers 18 residues. The sample was also linked to a second study, of T cells in Graves' hyperthyroidism and ophthalmopathy.

The sample consisted of peripheral blood mononuclear cells (PBMCs), taken at new diagnosis, from a patient treated with antithyroid drugs. The gene calls are TRBV6-2 or TRBV6-3 and TRBJ2-3; D unclear. The TCR sequence derives from a man aged 35 to 55 with Graves disease. CDR3 sequence reads: CASSVLGTGSHPADTQYF. The CDR3 DNA reads as TGTGCCAGCAGTGTATTAGGCACGGGTTCGCATCCCGCAGATACGCAGTATTTT.